These 21 T cell receptor beta chains came from one sample sequenced in a study of CD8+ T cells in alopecia areata. Treatment specified: oral pan-JAK inhibitor, 5-10 mg twice daily. The authors extracted RNA and reverse transcribed it into cDNA as the sequencing template. The assay was immunoSEQ multiplex PCR, and TCRdb's table has in-frame clones only and misses some. The data contain approximately 170,000 clones, 50% to 60% of them singletons. Material: CD4+ T cells sorted from blood, obtained at week 4, from a patient treated with tofacitinib. The receptors derive from a human donor with alopecia areata.

This chain joins TRBV29-1 and TRBJ2-3, with D possibly TRBD2 on 6 matching bases. V was pared by 7 bases and J by 6 bases, with 17 bases between. Germline values: CDR1 SQVTM, CDR2 ANQGSEA. The CDR3 spans 13 residues. CDR3 sequence (DNA): TGCAGCGCCGCCCGGGACTCTCGGGATACGCAGTATTTT. Translated, it gives CSAARDSRDTQYF.

The chain couples TRBV4-1 to TRBJ2-7; 10 bases match TRBD1. V shed 4 bases and J 5 bases; nucleotides not matched to a gene: 8. This CDR3 is 15 amino acids long. CDR1 is MGHRA, CDR2 YSYEKL, per germline. CDR3: CASSLRDRGYDEQYF. In nucleotides, the CDR3 is TGCGCCAGCAGCCTACGGGACAGGGGATACGACGAGCAGTACTTC.

The rearrangement joins TRBV5-1 to TRBJ1-4; D may be TRBD1 (5 bases). In germline, CDR1 is SGHRS, CDR2 YFSETQ. This CDR3 is built from 14 residues. V was pared by 4 bases and J by 4 bases, with 11 bases between. In nucleotides, the CDR3 is TGCGCCAGCAGCGGTCAGGGAGGTAATGAAAAACTGTTTTTT. This gives the protein CASSGQGGNEKLFF.

This clone appeared a few times. The V call is TRBV6-5, the J call TRBJ2-1; D remains unclear. V lost 5 bases, J lost 10 bases, and 9 bases lay in between. This CDR3 comprises 11 residues. Germline CDR1 is MNHEY and CDR2 is SVGAGI. The CDR3 DNA is TGTGCCAGCAGTGCCAACGCGGAGCAGTTCTTC. Translated: CASSANAEQFF.

This clone turned up a few times. This chain links TRBV7-3 with TRBJ1-2; D remains unclear. Between the trimmed V and J ends, which lost 5 bases and 7 bases, there was a span of 14 bases. The CDR3 is 13 amino acids. Per germline, CDR1 SGHTA and CDR2 FQGTGA. CDR3 coding DNA: TGTGCCAGCAGCCCGGAGGTGGGTAGTGGCTACACCTTC. Protein sequence: CASSPEVGSGYTF.

This chain connects TRBV9 to TRBJ1-2; the D gene is possibly TRBD1 (5 bases). The CDR3 is made up of 16 amino acids. Trimming pared 3 bases from V and 6 bases from J, leaving 21 bases between. The germline V gene encodes CDR1 SGDLS and CDR2 YYNGEE. In nucleotides, the CDR3 is TGTGCCAGCAGCGCACGAAGTAGTGGGGGTGGAGATGGCTACACCTTC. Protein: CASSARSSGGGDGYTF.

This chain uses TRBV27 with TRBJ2-2; unclear D gene. Trimming left V 2 bases short and J 3 bases short, with 7 bases between. Per the germline V gene, CDR1 is MNHEY and CDR2 is SMNVEV (reference sequence). The CDR3 has 14 amino acids. This CDR3 reads CASSLKPYTGELFF. The CDR3 coding sequence is TGTGCCAGCAGTTTAAAACCTTACACCGGGGAGCTGTTTTTT.

V is TRBV7-7 and J is TRBJ2-5, with 9 bases lining up with TRBD1. This CDR3 has 15 amino acids. The junction had 9 bases not matched to a gene; V was cut back by 5 bases and J by 5 bases. CDR1 is SSHAT and CDR2 is FNYEAQ in the germline V gene (reference sequence). The CDR3 nucleotides are TGTGCCAGCAGCCCAGGGGGGGACAGGGTGGAGACCCAGTACTTC. Residues: CASSPGGDRVETQYF.

The V gene is TRBV27, the J gene TRBJ2-7; 12 bases match TRBD1. Germline CDR1 and CDR2: MNHEY and SMNVEV (reference sequence). The V gene end was trimmed by 3 bases and the J gene end by 6 bases; junction bases not matched to a gene: 6. The CDR3 contains 15 residues. CDR3 residues: CASSLGQGAGGEQYF. DNA for the CDR3: TGTGCCAGCAGTTTGGGACAGGGGGCAGGAGGCGAGCAGTACTTC.

This clone has just a few counts. The chain employs TRBV29-1 and TRBJ2-1, with 8 bases matching TRBD2. The V gene end was trimmed by 8 bases and the J gene end by 0 bases; junction bases not matched to a gene: 9. The germline gives CDR1 SQVTM, CDR2 ANQGSEA. The CDR3 totals 15 residues. The CDR3, as DNA: TGCAGCTTTCCGGTAGCGGGGAGCTCCTACAATGAGCAGTTCTTC. Residues: CSFPVAGSSYNEQFF.

The genes are TRBV4-1 and TRBJ2-7; D unclear. The germline gives CDR1 MGHRA, CDR2 YSYEKL. The CDR3 contains 13 residues. V lost 0 bases and J 4 bases, leaving 7 bases between the germline ends. CDR3 DNA: TGCGCCAGCAGCCAAGATAGTGGGTACGAGCAGTACTTC. Amino acid sequence: CASSQDSGYEQYF.

The chain is built from TRBV4-1 and TRBJ1-2, with 12 bases matching TRBD1. The germline V gene has CDR1 MGHRA and CDR2 YSYEKL. V gave up 4 bases and J gave up 5 bases; unmatched junction bases: 8. The CDR3 loop spans 16 amino acids. The CDR3 region is CASSPGQGAQDYGYTF. In DNA, the CDR3 is TGCGCCAGCAGCCCGGGACAGGGGGCGCAGGATTATGGCTACACCTTC.

The rearrangement uses TRBV5-6 and TRBJ2-2, with TRBD1 as a possible D gene (6 bases). Germline V gene sequence: CDR1 SGHDT, CDR2 YYEEEE. V was cut by 0 bases and J by 1 base, with 10 bases left in between. The CDR3 has 16 residues. This CDR3 reads CASSLAGQRNTGELFF. The CDR3 DNA sequence: TGTGCCAGCAGCTTGGCAGGACAGAGGAACACCGGGGAGCTGTTTTTT.

The chain links TRBV4-3 to TRBJ1-1; D might be TRBD1 (5 bases). V lost 1 base to trimming and J lost 5 bases, with 11 bases between them. Germline V gene lookup returns CDR1 LGHNA and CDR2 YSLEER. CDR3 size: 14 residues. The CDR3 loop reads CASSQVGRRTEAFF. The CDR3 nucleotides read TGCGCCAGCAGCCAAGTGGGACGGAGGACTGAAGCTTTCTTT.

This sequence joins TRBV25-1 and TRBJ1-2; TRBD1 might be the D (6 bases). The CDR3 contains 15 residues. CDR1 MGHDK and CDR2 SYGVNS come from the germline V gene. V lost 3 bases and J lost 1, with 12 bases in between. This CDR3 is CASSESGADNYGYTF. In DNA, the CDR3 is TGTGCCAGCAGTGAGTCAGGGGCCGATAACTATGGCTACACCTTC.

The V gene is TRBV25-1, the J gene TRBJ1-4, with D tentatively TRBD1 (5 bases). The CDR3 sequence is 15 residues long. V lost 2 bases, J lost 8 bases, and 15 bases lay in between. Germline CDR1 is MGHDK and CDR2 is SYGVNS. For the CDR3, the DNA is TGTGCCAGCAGTGAAGGCGGCAGGGCAAACGAAAAACTGTTTTTT. It specifies CASSEGGRANEKLFF. Complete variable domain (other parts from reference TRBV25-1 and TRBJ1-4): EADIYQTPRYLVIGTGKKITLECSQTMGHDKMYWYQQDPGMELHLIHYSYGVNSTEKGDLSSESTVSRIRTEHFPLTLESARPSHTSQYLCASSEGGRANEKLFFGSGTQLSVL.

The chain links TRBV14 to TRBJ1-1, with D hard to call. Deletions cut 0 bases from V and 0 bases from J, with 11 bases between. Germline CDR1 reads SGHDN; CDR2 reads FVKESK. The CDR3 has 16 residues. The CDR3 loop reads CASSQDYGDMNTEAFF. CDR3 sequence (DNA): TGTGCCAGCAGCCAAGATTACGGGGATATGAACACTGAAGCTTTCTTT.

The chain uses TRBV14 and TRBJ2-7; D possibly matches TRBD1 or TRBD2 (5 bases each). CDR1 and CDR2 from the germline V gene are SGHDN and FVKESK. The V gene lost 1 base and the J gene lost 3 bases, with 16 bases spanning the gap. This CDR3 comprises 16 residues. CDR3 region: CASSQVGDPDFYEQYF. The CDR3, as DNA: TGTGCCAGCAGCCAAGTGGGGGACCCAGACTTCTACGAGCAGTACTTC.

This clone was counted a few times. The rearrangement links TRBV30 to TRBJ1-6; the D is unclear. CDR1 GTSNPN and CDR2 SVGIG come from the germline V gene (reference sequence). The CDR3 is 13 residues long. V was shortened by 4 bases and J by 7 bases, with 11 bases between the two germline ends. CDR3 residues: CAWNQEGNSPLHF. The CDR3 bases are TGTGCCTGGAACCAAGAAGGGAATTCACCCCTCCACTTT.

The CDR3 spells CASSEEAGAYTQYF. As DNA, the CDR3 is TGTGCCAGCAGTGAAGAAGCAGGGGCTTATACGCAGTATTTT. The chain links TRBV6-4 to TRBJ2-3, with D maybe TRBD1 (6 bases). The V end lost 3 bases, the J end lost 7 bases, and 14 bases lay between the germline ends. The CDR3 sequence is 14 residues long. Germline lookup yields CDR1 MRHNA and CDR2 SNTAGT.

The chain employs TRBV5-4 and TRBJ2-5; 9 nucleotides match TRBD2. In germline, CDR1 is SGHNT, CDR2 YYREEE (reference sequence). The CDR3 spans 12 residues. V lost 4 bases to trimming and J lost 7 bases; unmatched junction nucleotides: 2. The CDR3 DNA reads TGTGCCAGCAGCGGGACTAGCTTGACCCAGTACTTC. It specifies CASSGTSLTQYF.